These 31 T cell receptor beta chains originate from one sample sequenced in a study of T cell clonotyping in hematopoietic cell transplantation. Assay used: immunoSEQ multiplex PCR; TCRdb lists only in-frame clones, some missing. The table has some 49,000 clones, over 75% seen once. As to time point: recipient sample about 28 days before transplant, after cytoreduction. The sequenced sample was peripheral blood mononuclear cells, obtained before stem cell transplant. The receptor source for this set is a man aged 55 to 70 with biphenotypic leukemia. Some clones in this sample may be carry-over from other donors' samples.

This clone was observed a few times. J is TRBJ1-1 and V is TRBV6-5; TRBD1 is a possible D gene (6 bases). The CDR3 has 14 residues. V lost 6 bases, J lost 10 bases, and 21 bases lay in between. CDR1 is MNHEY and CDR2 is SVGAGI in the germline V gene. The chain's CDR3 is CASSLNGGSDRAFF. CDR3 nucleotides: TGTGCCAGCAGCCTAAATGGGGGCTCCGATCGAGCTTTCTTT.

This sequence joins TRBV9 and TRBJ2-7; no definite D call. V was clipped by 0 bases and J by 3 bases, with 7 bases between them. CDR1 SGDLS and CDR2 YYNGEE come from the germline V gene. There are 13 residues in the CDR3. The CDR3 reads CASSVGAHYEQYF. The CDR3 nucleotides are TGTGCCAGCAGCGTAGGGGCCCACTACGAGCAGTACTTC.

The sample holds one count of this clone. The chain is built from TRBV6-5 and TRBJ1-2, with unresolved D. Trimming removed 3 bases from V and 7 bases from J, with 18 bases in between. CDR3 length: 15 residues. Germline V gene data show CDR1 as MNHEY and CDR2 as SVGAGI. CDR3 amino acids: CASSYSWEPGLGYTF. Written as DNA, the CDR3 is TGTGCCAGCAGTTATAGTTGGGAACCCGGTCTTGGCTACACCTTC.

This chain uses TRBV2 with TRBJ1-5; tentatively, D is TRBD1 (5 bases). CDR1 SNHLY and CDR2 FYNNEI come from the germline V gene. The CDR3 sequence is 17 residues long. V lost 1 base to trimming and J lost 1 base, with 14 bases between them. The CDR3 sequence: CASSEGTPRGSNQPQHF. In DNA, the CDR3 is TGTGCCAGCAGTGAAGGGACCCCAAGGGGAAGCAATCAGCCCCAGCATTTT.

CDR3 nucleotide sequence: TGTGCCAGCAGCTTAGTGACAGCGAACACTGAAGCTTTCTTT. Its protein product is CASSLVTANTEAFF. This chain connects TRBV7-2 to TRBJ1-1, with D possibly TRBD1 on 5 matching bases. V lost 1 base, J lost 1 base, and 7 bases lay in between. CDR3 length: 14 amino acids. Germline V gene lookup returns CDR1 SGHTA and CDR2 FQGNSA.

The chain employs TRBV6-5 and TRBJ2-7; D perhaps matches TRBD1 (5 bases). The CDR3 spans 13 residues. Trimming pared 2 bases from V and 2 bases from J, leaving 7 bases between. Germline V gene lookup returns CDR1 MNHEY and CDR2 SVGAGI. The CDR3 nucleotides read TGTGCCAGCAGTTACGGCAGGGCCTACGAGCAGTACTTC. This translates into CASSYGRAYEQYF.

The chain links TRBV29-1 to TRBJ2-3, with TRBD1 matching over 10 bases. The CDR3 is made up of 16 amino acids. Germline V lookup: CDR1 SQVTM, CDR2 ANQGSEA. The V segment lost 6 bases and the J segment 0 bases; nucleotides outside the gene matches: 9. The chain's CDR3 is CSVDSGTGDSTDTQYF. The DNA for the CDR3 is TGCAGCGTGGACTCCGGGACAGGGGACAGCACAGATACGCAGTATTTT.

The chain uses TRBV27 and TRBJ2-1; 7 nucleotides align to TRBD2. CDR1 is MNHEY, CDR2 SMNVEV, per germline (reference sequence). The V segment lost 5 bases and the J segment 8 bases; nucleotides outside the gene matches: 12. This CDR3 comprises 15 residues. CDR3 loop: CASSRGTTDGDEQFF. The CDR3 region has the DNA TGTGCCAGCAGTCGGGGGACTACAGACGGCGATGAGCAGTTCTTC.

CDR3 sequence (DNA): TGTGCCAGCAGCTTGGGCCTCGCGCGGGGCTACGAGCAGTACTTC. Its translation: CASSLGLARGYEQYF. The V gene is TRBV5-6, the J gene TRBJ2-7; the D gene is possibly TRBD2 (6 bases). This CDR3 has 15 amino acids. CDR1 SGHDT and CDR2 YYEEEE come from the germline V gene. V lost 0 bases and J 3 bases, leaving 13 bases between the germline ends.

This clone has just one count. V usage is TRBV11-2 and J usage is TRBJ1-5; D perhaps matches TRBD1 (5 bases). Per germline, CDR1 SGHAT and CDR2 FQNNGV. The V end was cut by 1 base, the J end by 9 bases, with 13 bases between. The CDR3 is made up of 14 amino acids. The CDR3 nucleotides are TGTGCCAGCAGCTTAGTGGGAAGGCAGGGGCCCCAGCATTTT. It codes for CASSLVGRQGPQHF. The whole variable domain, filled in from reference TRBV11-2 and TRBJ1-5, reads EAGVAQSPRYKIIEKRQSVAFWCNPISGHATLYWYQQILGQGPKLLIQFQNNGVVDDSQLPKDRFSAERLKGVDSTLKIQPAKLEDSAVYLCASSLVGRQGPQHFGDGTRLSIL.

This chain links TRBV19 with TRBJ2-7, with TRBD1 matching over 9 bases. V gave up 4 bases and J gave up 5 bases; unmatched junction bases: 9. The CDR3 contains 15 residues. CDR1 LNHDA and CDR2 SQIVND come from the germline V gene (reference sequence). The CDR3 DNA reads TGTGCCAGTAGTACTCACCGGGACAGGGACGACGAGCAGTACTTC. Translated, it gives CASSTHRDRDDEQYF.

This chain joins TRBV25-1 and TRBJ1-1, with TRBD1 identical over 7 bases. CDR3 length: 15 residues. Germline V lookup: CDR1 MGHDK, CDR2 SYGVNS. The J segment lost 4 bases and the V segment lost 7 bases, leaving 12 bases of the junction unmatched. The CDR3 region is CASTPQIPGGTEAFF. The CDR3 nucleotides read TGTGCCAGCACCCCTCAAATTCCAGGGGGCACTGAAGCTTTCTTT. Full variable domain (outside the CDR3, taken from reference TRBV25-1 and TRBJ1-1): EADIYQTPRYLVIGTGKKITLECSQTMGHDKMYWYQQDPGMELHLIHYSYGVNSTEKGDLSSESTVSRIRTEHFPLTLESARPSHTSQYLCASTPQIPGGTEAFFGQGTRLTVV.

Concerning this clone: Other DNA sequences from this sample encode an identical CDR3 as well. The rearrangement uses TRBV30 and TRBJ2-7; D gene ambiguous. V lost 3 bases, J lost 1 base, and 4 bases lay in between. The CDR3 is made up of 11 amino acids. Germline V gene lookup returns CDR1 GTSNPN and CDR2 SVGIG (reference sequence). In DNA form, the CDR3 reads TGTGCCTGGAGCCTTTCCTACGAGCAGTACTTC. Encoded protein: CAWSLSYEQYF. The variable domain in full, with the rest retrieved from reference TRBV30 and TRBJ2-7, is SQTIHQWPATLVQPVGSPLSLECTVEGTSNPNLYWYRQAAGRGLQLLFYSVGIGQISSEVPQNLSASRPQDRQFILSSKKLLLSDSGFYLCAWSLSYEQYFGPGTRLTVT.

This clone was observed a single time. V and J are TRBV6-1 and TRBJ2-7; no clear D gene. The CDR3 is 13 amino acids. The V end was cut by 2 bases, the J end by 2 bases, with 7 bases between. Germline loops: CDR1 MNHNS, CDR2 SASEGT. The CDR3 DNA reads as TGTGCCAGCAGTGAACGGCCGCCCTACGAGCAGTACTTC. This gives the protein CASSERPPYEQYF.

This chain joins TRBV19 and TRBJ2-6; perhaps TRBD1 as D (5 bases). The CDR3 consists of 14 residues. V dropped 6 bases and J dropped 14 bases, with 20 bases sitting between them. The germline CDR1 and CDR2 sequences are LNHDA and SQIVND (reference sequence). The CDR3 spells CASRPPAGWSFLTF. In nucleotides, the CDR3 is TGTGCCAGTAGGCCCCCGGCAGGGTGGTCTTTCCTGACTTTC.

CDR3 sequence: CASSNPGDSHSEQFF. CDR3 DNA: TGTGCCAGCAGTAATCCGGGGGACTCCCATTCTGAGCAGTTCTTC. The chain links TRBV7-6 to TRBJ2-1, with a tentative D call TRBD2 (6 bases). Trimming removed 6 bases at V and 9 bases at J, with 21 bases between. The germline gives CDR1 SGHVS, CDR2 FNYEAQ. This CDR3 spans 15 amino acids.

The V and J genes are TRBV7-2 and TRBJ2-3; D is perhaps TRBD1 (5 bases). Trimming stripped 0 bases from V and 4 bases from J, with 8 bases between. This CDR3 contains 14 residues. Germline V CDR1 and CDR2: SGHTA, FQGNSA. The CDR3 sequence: CASSLAQVADTQYF. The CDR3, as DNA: TGTGCCAGCAGCTTAGCACAGGTAGCAGATACGCAGTATTTT.

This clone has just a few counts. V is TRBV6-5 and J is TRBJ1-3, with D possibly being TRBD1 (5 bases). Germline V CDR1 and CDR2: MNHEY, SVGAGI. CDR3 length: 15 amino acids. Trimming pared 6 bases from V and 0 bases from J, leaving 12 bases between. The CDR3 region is CASRPAGGSGNTIYF. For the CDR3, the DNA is TGTGCCAGCAGGCCAGCGGGGGGCTCTGGAAACACCATATATTTT.

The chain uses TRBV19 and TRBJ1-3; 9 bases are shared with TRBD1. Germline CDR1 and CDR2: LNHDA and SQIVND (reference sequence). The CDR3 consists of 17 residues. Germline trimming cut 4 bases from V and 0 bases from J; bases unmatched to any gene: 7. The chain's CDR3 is CASSRTQGASSGNTIYF. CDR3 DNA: TGTGCCAGTAGTAGGACACAGGGGGCGAGCTCTGGAAACACCATATATTTT. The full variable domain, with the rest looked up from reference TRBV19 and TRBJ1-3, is DGGITQSPKYLFRKEGQNVTLSCEQNLNHDAMYWYRQDPGQGLRLIYYSQIVNDFQKGDIAEGYSVSREKKESFPLTVTSAQKNPTAFYLCASSRTQGASSGNTIYFGEGSWLTVV.

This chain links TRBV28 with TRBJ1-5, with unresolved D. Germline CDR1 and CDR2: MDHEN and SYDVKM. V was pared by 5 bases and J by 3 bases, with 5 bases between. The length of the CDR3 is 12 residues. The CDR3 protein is CASSQINQPQHF. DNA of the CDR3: TGTGCCAGCAGTCAGATCAATCAGCCCCAGCATTTT.

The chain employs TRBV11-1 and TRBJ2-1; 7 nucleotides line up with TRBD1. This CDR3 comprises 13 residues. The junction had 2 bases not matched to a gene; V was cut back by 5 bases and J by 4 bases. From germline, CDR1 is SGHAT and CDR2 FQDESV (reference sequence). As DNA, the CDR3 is TGTGCCAGCAGCCAGGACAGGTACAATGAGCAGTTCTTC. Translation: CASSQDRYNEQFF.

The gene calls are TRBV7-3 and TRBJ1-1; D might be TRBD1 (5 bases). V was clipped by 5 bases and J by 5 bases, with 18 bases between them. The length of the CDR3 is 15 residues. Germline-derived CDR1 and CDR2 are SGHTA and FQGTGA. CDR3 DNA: TGTGCCAGCAGCCCCGGGACTCTAGGGAATACTGAAGCTTTCTTT. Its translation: CASSPGTLGNTEAFF.

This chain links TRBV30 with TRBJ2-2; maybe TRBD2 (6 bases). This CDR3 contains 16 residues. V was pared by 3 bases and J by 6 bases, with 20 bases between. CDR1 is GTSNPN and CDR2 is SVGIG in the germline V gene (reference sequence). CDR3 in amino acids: CAWSYGLSGNAGELFF. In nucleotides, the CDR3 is TGTGCCTGGAGCTATGGTCTTAGCGGAAATGCCGGGGAGCTGTTTTTT.

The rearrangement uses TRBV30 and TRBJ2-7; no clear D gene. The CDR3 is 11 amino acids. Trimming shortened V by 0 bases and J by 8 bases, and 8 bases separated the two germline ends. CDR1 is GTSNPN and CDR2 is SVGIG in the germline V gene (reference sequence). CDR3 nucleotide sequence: TGTGCCTGGAGTGTACTATCGAAGCAGTACTTC. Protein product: CAWSVLSKQYF.

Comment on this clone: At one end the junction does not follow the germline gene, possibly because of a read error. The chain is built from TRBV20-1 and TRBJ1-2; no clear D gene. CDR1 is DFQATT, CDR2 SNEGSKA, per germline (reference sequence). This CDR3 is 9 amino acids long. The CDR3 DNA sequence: TGCAGTGCTAGTACGGGCCTTAGCTTC. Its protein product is CSASTGLSF.

The CDR3 sequence: CASSLPAGGTDTQYF. CDR3 coding DNA: TGTGCCAGCAGCTTGCCAGCGGGGGGCACAGATACGCAGTATTTT. This chain joins TRBV5-4 and TRBJ2-3, with 8 bases that match TRBD2. The V gene's germline CDR1 is SGHNT and CDR2 YYREEE (reference sequence). V dropped 1 base and J dropped 1; count of bases not matched to a gene: 2. CDR3 length: 15 amino acids.

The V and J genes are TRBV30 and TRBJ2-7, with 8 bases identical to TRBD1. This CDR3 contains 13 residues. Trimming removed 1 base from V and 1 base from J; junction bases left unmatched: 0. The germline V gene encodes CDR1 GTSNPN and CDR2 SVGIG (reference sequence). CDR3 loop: CAWSGQGSYEQYF. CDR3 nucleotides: TGTGCCTGGAGTGGACAGGGGTCCTACGAGCAGTACTTC.

DNA of the CDR3: TGTGCCAGTACCCTCCAGACAGGGGTTCAGCCCCAGCATTTT. Protein sequence: CASTLQTGVQPQHF. This sequence joins TRBV19 and TRBJ1-5, with 8 positions matching TRBD1. J gave up 6 bases and V 7 bases, and 8 bases lay outside the gene matches. The CDR3 totals 14 residues. Per germline, CDR1 LNHDA and CDR2 SQIVND (reference sequence).

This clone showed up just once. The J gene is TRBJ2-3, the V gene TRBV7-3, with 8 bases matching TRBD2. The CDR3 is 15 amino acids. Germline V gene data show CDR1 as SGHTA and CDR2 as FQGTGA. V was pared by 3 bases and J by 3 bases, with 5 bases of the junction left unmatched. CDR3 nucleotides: TGTGCCAGCAGCTTGGGGCTAGCGGGTACAGATACGCAGTATTTT. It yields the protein CASSLGLAGTDTQYF.

This chain's CDR3 is CASSLDLTGELFF. The CDR3 coding sequence is TGTGCCAGCAGCTTAGACCTCACCGGGGAGCTGTTTTTT. The gene calls are TRBV7-6 and TRBJ2-2; D not resolved. V lost 1 base and J 4 bases, leaving 4 bases between the germline ends. This CDR3 comprises 13 residues. Germline values: CDR1 SGHVS, CDR2 FNYEAQ.

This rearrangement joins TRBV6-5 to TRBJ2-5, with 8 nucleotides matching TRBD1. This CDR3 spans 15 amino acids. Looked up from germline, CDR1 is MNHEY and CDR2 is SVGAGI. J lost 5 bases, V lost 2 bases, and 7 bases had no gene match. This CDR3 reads CASSYRQGALETQYF. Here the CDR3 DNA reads TGTGCCAGCAGTTACAGGCAGGGGGCCTTGGAGACCCAGTACTTC.